A selection of T cell receptor beta chains follows, all from one sample in a study of cytomegalovirus exposure and HLA in healthy donors. The assay was immunoSEQ multiplex PCR, and TCRdb's table has in-frame clones only and misses some. The sample lists approximately 240,000 clones; around 88% were seen once. Sample: PBMCs. These TCRs come from a woman between 18 and 29 years old in good health and CMV-seronegative. CDR3s include the opening cysteine and the closing phenylalanine or tryptophan. Each record gives: J gene, D gene, CDR3 length, clone size, V gene, CDR3 DNA, CDR3 protein. A D gene is named only where the DNA matches it firmly. Some rows have no size entry. The others give once, few or many, or a class for an expanded clone.

>TRBJ1-2|-|13|-|TRBV4-2
TGTGCCAGCAAAAGTGAGCGGAACTATGGCTACACCTTC
CASKSERNYGYTF
>TRBJ1-2|TRBD1|14|-|TRBV7-8
TGTGCCAGCAGCATGAGCAGGGGGCTCTATGGCTACACCTTC
CASSMSRGLYGYTF
>TRBJ1-2|-|16|-|TRBV19
TGTGCCAGTAGTATAAAAGCCCTCGGGTGGGTCGGTGGCTACACCTTC
CASSIKALGWVGGYTF
>TRBJ1-2|TRBD1|13|-|TRBV14
TGTGCCAGCAGCTTGGGACAGAACTATGGCTACACCTTC
CASSLGQNYGYTF
>TRBJ2-3|TRBD1|16|-|TRBV30
TGTGCCTGGACCGGACCGGGACAGGGAAGATCAGATACGCAGTATTTT
CAWTGPGQGRSDTQYF
>TRBJ1-4|TRBD1|17|few|TRBV5-4
TGTGCCAGCAGCTTCCGGGACAGGGGGCGCTTAGGTGAAAAACTGTTTTTT
CASSFRDRGRLGEKLFF
>TRBJ2-7|-|15|-|TRBV4-1
TGCGCCAGCAGCCAAGCCCCCGGGATCGCCTACGAGCAGTACTTC
CASSQAPGIAYEQYF
>TRBJ1-2|-|14|-|TRBV9
TGTGCCAGCAGCGTAGCAGGGACTAACTATGGCTACACCTTC
CASSVAGTNYGYTF
>TRBJ1-1|-|13|few|TRBV18
TGTGCCAGCTCACCAATGGACAACCATGAAGCTTTCTTT
CASSPMDNHEAFF
>TRBJ1-6|-|15|once|TRBV10-3
TGTGCCATCAGTGTATCGGGATCCTATAATTCACCCCTCCACTTT
CAISVSGSYNSPLHF
>TRBJ2-7|TRBD1|16|-|TRBV6-6
TGTGCCAGCAGCATAACGGACAGGGGGCCGCTTTTCGAGCAGTACTTC
CASSITDRGPLFEQYF
>TRBJ1-2|-|14|few|TRBV11-2
TGTGCCAGCAGCCTAGAGAACAGGGCCGGTGGCTACACCTTC
CASSLENRAGGYTF
>TRBJ2-3|-|15|-|TRBV18
TGTGCCAGCTCATTATTGACAGGCTACACAGATACGCAGTATTTT
CASSLLTGYTDTQYF
>TRBJ2-5|TRBD1|16|-|TRBV5-1
TGCGCCAGCAGCTCGAGAAAAGGGACAGCCCAAGAGACCCAGTACTTC
CASSSRKGTAQETQYF
>TRBJ1-5|-|14|-|TRBV18
TGTGCCAGCTCACCACCCACATCCAATCAGCCCCAGCATTTT
CASSPPTSNQPQHF
>TRBJ1-4|-|17|once|TRBV5-1
TGCGCCAGCAGCTTTTGGGGGGGGCCAGGGAAACGCGAAAAACTGTTTTTT
CASSFWGGPGKREKLFF
>TRBJ2-1|-|19|-|TRBV21-1
TGTGCCAGCAGCAAACCCATCCTTTCGGTGTCAACCTCCTACAATGAGCAGTTCTTC
CASSKPILSVSTSYNEQFF
>TRBJ1-5|TRBD1|14|-|TRBV6-8
TGTGCCAGCAGCCGACAGGGGCCGCAGCGTCCCCAGCATTTT
CASSRQGPQRPQHF
>TRBJ2-2|-|16|-|TRBV7-9
TGTTCCAGCAGCAAAACCGACCCGAGCGACACCGGGGAGCTGTTTTTT
CSSSKTDPSDTGELFF
>TRBJ2-7|-|11|-|TRBV2
TGTGCCAGCAGTCCACAGGGTGAGCAGTACTTC
CASSPQGEQYF
>TRBJ1-2|-|10|once|TRBV6-7
TGTGCCAGCAGTACACTCTGGGAGACCTTC
CASSTLWETF
>TRBJ1-6|-|16|-|TRBV25-1
TGTGCCAGCAGTGAGGGCGGGAGGGGCAGACGCGTTCCCCCCCACTTT
CASSEGGRGRRVPPHF
>TRBJ1-6|-|13|-|TRBV4-3
TGCGCCAGCAGCCCAGGGGAGAATTCACCCCTCCACTTT
CASSPGENSPLHF
>TRBJ1-6|TRBD1|14|-|TRBV7-9
TGTGCCAGCAGCCCAGGGGACAGGAGATCACCCCTCCACTTT
CASSPGDRRSPLHF
>TRBJ2-2|-|15|-|TRBV6-6
TGTGCCAGCAGTTATGAGACTCCGGTAACCGGGGAGCTGTTTTTT
CASSYETPVTGELFF
>TRBJ1-1|TRBD1|16|few|TRBV28
TGTGCCAGCAGTTTACAGCGGACAGGGGAGAACACTGAAGCTTTCTTT
CASSLQRTGENTEAFF
>TRBJ2-1|TRBD2|16|-|TRBV4-2
TGTGCCAGCAGCCCTACGCCCAGCGGGAAGTTGAATGAGCAGTTCTTC
CASSPTPSGKLNEQFF
>TRBJ2-5|-|16|-|TRBV5-3
TGTGCCAGAAGCTTGGACGAGGGGGGGCACAAAGAGACCCAGTACTTC
CARSLDEGGHKETQYF
>TRBJ1-2|-|15|-|TRBV10-3
TGTGCCATCAGTGATTTCGGGGGGCAAGGAGATGGCTACACCTTC
CAISDFGGQGDGYTF
>TRBJ2-7|-|14|few|TRBV5-8
TGTGCCAGCAGCTTATTGGCAGGTACCTACGAGCAGTACTTC
CASSLLAGTYEQYF
>TRBJ2-6|TRBD1|14|-|TRBV19
TGTGCCAGTCAGGGGGTCTCTGGGGCCAACGTCCTGACTTTC
CASQGVSGANVLTF
>TRBJ1-1|-|15|-|TRBV6-5
TGTGCCAGCAGTTATGGGGGGGCAGGGAACACTGAAGCTTTCTTT
CASSYGGAGNTEAFF
>TRBJ2-5|TRBD1|14|-|TRBV7-2
TGTGCCAGCAGCCCCCGGACAGGGTTTGAGACCCAGTACTTC
CASSPRTGFETQYF
>TRBJ2-1|-|14|-|TRBV21-1
TGTGCCAGCAGTCCCATGGTAAGCCCTAGGGAGCAGTTCTTC
CASSPMVSPREQFF
>TRBJ2-3|-|13|-|TRBV4-2
TGTGCCAGCAGCCAAGAGAGCTCTGATACGCAGTATTTT
CASSQESSDTQYF
>TRBJ2-7|TRBD1|14|-|TRBV5-1
TGCGCCAGCAGCTTCGGGACAGGGGCTAGGAAGCAGTACTTC
CASSFGTGARKQYF
>TRBJ2-3|TRBD2|17|-|TRBV4-2
TGTGCCAGCAGCTTTAAAGGTCAGCGGGGGGAGGCAGATACGCAGTATTTT
CASSFKGQRGEADTQYF
>TRBJ1-2|-|12|-|TRBV9
TGTGCCAGCAGCCTGACAGTCTATGGCTACACCTTC
CASSLTVYGYTF
>TRBJ1-6|TRBD1|18|-|TRBV27
TGTGCCAGCAGTTCACCGTTCGGGGGACAGGGAGGCGGTTCACCCCTCCACTTT
CASSSPFGGQGGGSPLHF
>TRBJ1-5|-|12|-|TRBV6-1
TGTGCCAGCAGTGTTTTAAATCAGCCCCAGCATTTT
CASSVLNQPQHF
>TRBJ2-7|-|14|-|TRBV4-2
TGTGCCAGCAGCCCCCGAGGGGGGGCCTACGAGCAGTACTTC
CASSPRGGAYEQYF
>TRBJ2-7|TRBD1|14|-|TRBV5-1
TGCGCCAGCAGCGGGGAGACAGGGGCCTACGAGCAGTACTTC
CASSGETGAYEQYF
>TRBJ1-2|-|15|-|TRBV7-9
TGTGCCAGCAGCTCAAATACAGGGTTTGGGTATGGCTACACCTTC
CASSSNTGFGYGYTF
>TRBJ1-1|TRBD1|16|-|TRBV5-1
TGCGCCAGCAGCACTGGACAGGGGGTGGTTGAAACTGAAGCTTTCTTT
CASSTGQGVVETEAFF
>TRBJ1-1|-|17|-|TRBV10-3
TGTGCCACCAAGGGAACGACAGGAGCCGCTTCGAGCACTGAAGCTTTCTTT
CATKGTTGAASSTEAFF
>TRBJ1-2|-|12|once|TRBV7-2
TGTGCCAGCTCAAAAGCAGGGATCGGCTACACCTTC
CASSKAGIGYTF
>TRBJ1-6|-|17|-|TRBV7-2
TGTGCCAGCAGCTTAGTGGGGGGGTCCGGCTATAATTCACCCCTCCACTTT
CASSLVGGSGYNSPLHF
>TRBJ1-5|-|13|-|TRBV19
TGTGCCAGTAGGGAGAATAGCAATCAGCCCCAGCATTTT
CASRENSNQPQHF
>TRBJ1-3|-|14|-|TRBV19
TGTGCCAGTAGTCCAACAGTCTCTGGAAACACCATATATTTT
CASSPTVSGNTIYF
>TRBJ1-2|-|15|once|TRBV30
TGTGCCTGGAGCAGGAGGGGCGGGGAAAACTATGGCTACACCTTC
CAWSRRGGENYGYTF
>TRBJ1-2|-|14|-|TRBV2
TGTGCCAGCAGGGAACTGACAGTCTTCTATGGCTACACCTTC
CASRELTVFYGYTF
>TRBJ2-1|-|16|-|TRBV4-3
TGCGCCAGCAGCCAAGACATACTTCGGGTTCGGGTTCAGCAGTTCTTC
CASSQDILRVRVQQFF
>TRBJ2-5|TRBD2|14|-|TRBV4-1
TGCGCCAGCAGCCAAGCGGGGGGGCCAGAGACCCAGTACTTC
CASSQAGGPETQYF
>TRBJ2-1|TRBD2|16|-|TRBV4-1
TGCGCCAGCAGCCAAGAAACGAGCGGGGGTTACAATGAGCAGTTCTTC
CASSQETSGGYNEQFF
>TRBJ2-7|-|17|-|TRBV27
TGTGCCAGCAGCTCGCTAGGGACTCTGGGGCCCGCCCACGAGCAGTACTTC
CASSSLGTLGPAHEQYF
>TRBJ2-2|TRBD2|17|-|TRBV10-2
TGCGCCAGCAGTGAGACGGGACTAGCATTTAACACCGGGGAGCTGTTTTTT
CASSETGLAFNTGELFF
>TRBJ1-1|-|16|-|TRBV19
TGTGCCAGTAGCCGAGATAAACAGGGTCCGAACACTGAAGCTTTCTTT
CASSRDKQGPNTEAFF
>TRBJ1-2|TRBD1|16|-|TRBV6-1
TGTGCCAGCAGTGTCAGACCGGGACAGGTCCTTGTTGGCTACACCTTC
CASSVRPGQVLVGYTF
>TRBJ2-7|-|14|-|TRBV5-4
TGTGCCAGCAGCTTGGCCCAGGGATTATACGAGCAGTACTTC
CASSLAQGLYEQYF
>TRBJ2-1|-|13|-|TRBV5-5
TGTGCCAGCGGCCGACTCCTGGGCAATGAGCAGTTCTTC
CASGRLLGNEQFF